The sequence of this TCR beta chain was determined in a study of OX40 agonist ivuxolimab in advanced cancers. Germline V CDR1 and CDR2: MNHEY, SMNVEV (reference sequence). CDR3 size: 15 residues. V lost 5 bases, J lost 7 bases, and 10 bases stayed unmatched. TCRdb's copy holds only in-frame clones and misses some; the assay was immunoSEQ multiplex PCR. The repertoire holds 65,000 to 70,000 clones, with 82% as singletons. The sequencing used CD4+ or CD8+ T cells sorted from blood, collected in a trial of the OX40 agonist ivuxolimab. The V call is TRBV27, the J call TRBJ1-2, with 10 nucleotides matching TRBD1. The clonotype was recovered from an adult with an advanced solid tumor such as melanoma, head and neck, liver or kidney cancer. CDR3 coding DNA: TGTGCCAGCAGTCCATCGACAGGGGGCGCATCTGGCTACACCTTC. It encodes CASSPSTGGASGYTF.